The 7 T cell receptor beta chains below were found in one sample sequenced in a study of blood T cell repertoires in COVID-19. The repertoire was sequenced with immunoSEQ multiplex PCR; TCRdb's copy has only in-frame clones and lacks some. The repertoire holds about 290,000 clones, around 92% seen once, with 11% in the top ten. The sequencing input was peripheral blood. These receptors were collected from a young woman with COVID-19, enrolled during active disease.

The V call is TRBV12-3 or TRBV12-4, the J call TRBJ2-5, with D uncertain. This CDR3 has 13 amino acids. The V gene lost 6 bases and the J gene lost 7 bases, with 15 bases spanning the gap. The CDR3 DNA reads TGTGCCAGCAGCTTCCTTCTGAGTGGGACCCAGTACTTC. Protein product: CASSFLLSGTQYF.

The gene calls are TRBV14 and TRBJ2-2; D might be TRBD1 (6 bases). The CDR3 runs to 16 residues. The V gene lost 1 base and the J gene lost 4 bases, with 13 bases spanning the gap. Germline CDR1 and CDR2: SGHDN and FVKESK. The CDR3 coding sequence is TGTGCCAGCAGCCAAGGCTGGGGGCCTAGCACCGGGGAGCTGTTTTTT. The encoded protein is CASSQGWGPSTGELFF.

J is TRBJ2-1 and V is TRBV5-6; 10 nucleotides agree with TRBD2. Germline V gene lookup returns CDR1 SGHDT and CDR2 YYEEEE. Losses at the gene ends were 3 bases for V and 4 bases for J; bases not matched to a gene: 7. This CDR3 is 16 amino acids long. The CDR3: CASSWDSGGLYNEQFF. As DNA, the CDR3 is TGTGCCAGCAGCTGGGATAGCGGGGGGCTTTACAATGAGCAGTTCTTC.

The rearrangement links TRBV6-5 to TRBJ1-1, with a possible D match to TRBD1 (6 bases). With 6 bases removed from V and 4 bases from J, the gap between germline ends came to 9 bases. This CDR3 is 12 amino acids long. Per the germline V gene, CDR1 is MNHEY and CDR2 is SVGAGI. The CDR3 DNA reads TGTGCCAGCAGGGACAGAAGCACTGAAGCTTTCTTT. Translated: CASRDRSTEAFF.

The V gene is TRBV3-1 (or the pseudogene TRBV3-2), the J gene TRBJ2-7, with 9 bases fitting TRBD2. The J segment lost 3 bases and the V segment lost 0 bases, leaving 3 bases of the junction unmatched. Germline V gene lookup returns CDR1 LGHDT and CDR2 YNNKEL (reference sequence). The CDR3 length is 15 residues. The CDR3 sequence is CASSQDASGNYEQYF. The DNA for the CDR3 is TGTGCCAGCAGCCAAGACGCTAGCGGGAACTACGAGCAGTACTTC.

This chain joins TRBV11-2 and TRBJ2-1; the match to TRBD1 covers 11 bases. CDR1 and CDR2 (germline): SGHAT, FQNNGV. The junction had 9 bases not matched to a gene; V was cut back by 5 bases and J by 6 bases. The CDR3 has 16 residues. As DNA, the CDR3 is TGTGCCAGCAGCCTGAGGACAGGGGGCGTCCCCAATGAGCAGTTCTTC. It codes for CASSLRTGGVPNEQFF.

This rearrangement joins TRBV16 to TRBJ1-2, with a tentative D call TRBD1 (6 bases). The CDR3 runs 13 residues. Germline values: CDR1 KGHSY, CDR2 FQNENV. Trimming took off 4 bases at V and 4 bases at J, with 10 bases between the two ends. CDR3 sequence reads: CASSRGQTYGYTF. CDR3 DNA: TGTGCCAGCAGCCGCGGACAGACCTATGGCTACACCTTC.